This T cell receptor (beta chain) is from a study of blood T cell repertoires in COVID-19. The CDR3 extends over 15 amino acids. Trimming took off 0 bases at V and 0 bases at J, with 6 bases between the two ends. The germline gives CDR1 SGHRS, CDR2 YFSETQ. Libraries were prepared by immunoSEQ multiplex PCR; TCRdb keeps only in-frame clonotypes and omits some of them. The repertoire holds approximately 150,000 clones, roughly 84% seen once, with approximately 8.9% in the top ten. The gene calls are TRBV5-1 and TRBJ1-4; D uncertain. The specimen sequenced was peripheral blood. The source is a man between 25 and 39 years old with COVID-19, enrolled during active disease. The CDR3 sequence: CASSLDQSTNEKLFF. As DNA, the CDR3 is TGCGCCAGCAGCTTGGATCAATCAACTAATGAAAAACTGTTTTTT.